The present T cell receptor beta chain was sequenced within a study of T cell responses to AZD1222 COVID-19 vaccine. Samples with a second dose at about 4 or about 12 weeks were pooled together. Profiled with immunoSEQ multiplex PCR; TCRdb holds only in-frame clones, not every one. Found here are approximately 130,000 clones, over 75% of them singletons; the top ten hold more than 5.5%. V dropped 2 bases and J dropped 1; count of bases not matched to a gene: 5. This CDR3 is 16 amino acids long. Germline CDR1 reads SGHAT; CDR2 reads FQNNGV. This sequence was found in an adult who received the AZD1222 COVID-19 vaccine. The chain recombines TRBV11-2 with TRBJ1-1; TRBD1 aligns across 9 bases. Specimen: peripheral blood, collected 28 days after the second AZD1222 dose. DNA of the CDR3: TGTGCCAGCAGCTTATTGTCGGGACAGGGGAACACTGAAGCTTTCTTT. Its protein is CASSLLSGQGNTEAFF.